This entry is about one T cell receptor beta chain. This clonotype turned up a few times. The antigen this receptor binds is unknown. No much larger clone exists at a distance of one base, and base qualities are not known. The germline V gene encodes CDR1 SGHDN and CDR2 FVKESK. The junction shows trimming of 2 bases on V and 2 bases on J, plus 3 bases between the germline ends. Its CDR3 holds 12 amino acids, cysteine through phenylalanine. Only the CDR3 region is kept as DNA, spanning 36 bases read in frame from base 1. This entry is derived from a study of T cells in Graves' hyperthyroidism and ophthalmopathy (dated by TCRdb to about 2019). Concerning the study at large: Peripheral blood was sampled at the time of initial diagnosis, prior to any treatment. Prospective prediction of ophthalmopathy was tested in an independent validation cohort consisting of roughly 19 hyperthyroidism patients and 15 or so patients who later progressed to ophthalmopathy. To identify distinguishing TCR V-J signatures, a discovery cohort of about 95 patients was used, comprising 40 to 45 with Graves' ophthalmopathy and around 60 with stable Graves' hyperthyroidism. Following sampling, methimazole starting at 30 mg daily was given to hyperthyroidism patients, and high-dose intravenous methylprednisolone was given to ophthalmopathy patients. The approximately 100 discovery patients were randomly split 7:3 into training and test sets. The paper describes TCR Vbeta CDR3 sequencing of about 140 peripheral blood samples, made up of some 40 ophthalmopathy patients, some 76 hyperthyroidism patients and about 17 progressor patients. Thyroid tissue and blood T-cell repertoires from more than 5 Graves' hyperthyroidism patients were also compared in the study. Overall results and qualifications from the work: Ophthalmopathy was separated from stable hyperthyroidism by a 13 V-J signature model, with 87.88% sensitivity and about 84% specificity obtained in cross-validation and 80%/75% obtained in testing. Blood samples also contained most of the expanded thyroid clonotypes (frequency above 0.001), which suggests that blood repertoires may reflect thyroid immune responses. No statistical method was used to fix the sample size in advance, and group allocation was not hidden from the investigators. In validation, progression to ophthalmopathy was predicted by the model with more than 65% sensitivity and about 72% specificity, a median of approximately 6.5 months before onset.

In the ophthalmopathy patients, disease was moderately to severely active, with a Clinical Activity Score of 3 or more, a NOSPECS grade of 4 or more, and a duration of less than 3 months. Any patient with an uncontrolled infection, another autoimmune disease, pregnancy or lactation was excluded. Clinical symptoms, serum thyroxine and TRAb, thyroid ultrasound, and orbital computed tomography formed the basis for the diagnoses. PBMCs were isolated from 10 ml of fresh peripheral blood by Ficoll-Paque density gradient centrifugation. Total RNA was extracted using Trizol reagent, and RNA quality was assessed on an Agilent 2100 Bioanalyzer. The TCR beta CDR3 regions were amplified from RNA transcripts. The first round of RT-PCR for the TCR CDR3 was performed with the HTBI primer set and the Qiagen OneStep RT-PCR kit. A second multiplex PCR round built the libraries, followed by size selection and purification. Libraries were sequenced paired-end with 100 bp reads on an Illumina HiSeq2000. Processing in the source paper ran as follows. SOAPnuke was used to process the raw data, with reads discarded if the reads contained adapters or uncalled bases, had a mean Phred below 15, or lacked an exact constant-primer or identifier match. High-quality paired reads were merged with COPE v1.2.5, and unique nucleotide sequences were defined as clonotypes. MiTCR v1.1 was used to align clonotypes to the IMGT TRBV, TRBD and TRBJ reference segments. The analysis was restricted to V-J combinations with a frequency above 0.0001, which together covered just over 98% of the repertoires. A TCS score was defined as the ratio of F50 (clonal expansion) to E x V (chaos), with BLOSUM62-based TCRdist applied between CDR3 peptides within each V-J. Welch's t-statistics and random forest reduced fewer than 600 V-J features to 13, which were used in a naive Bayes classifier (R e1071). Using fastp trimming at Q25 and MiXCR clonotype assembly, TCRdb reanalyzed the public sequencing data and kept in-frame beta chains. Merged by CDR3 protein, the rows form single entries marked with the most common genes and DNA. The V and J calls come from TCRdb's annotation, not from the publication. This sample holds a few hundred thousand distinct CDR3 sequences; roughly 15% were observed only once. The top ten constitute about 20% of the sample.

The sequence joins TRBV14 to TRBJ1-1; no D gene is confidently identified. This TCR was sampled from a woman in her twenties or thirties with Graves' ophthalmopathy. The sample comprised blood. The CDR3 protein is CASSQSNTEAFF. The DNA is as follows: TGTGCCAGCAGCCAAAGTAACACTGAAGCTTTCTTT.